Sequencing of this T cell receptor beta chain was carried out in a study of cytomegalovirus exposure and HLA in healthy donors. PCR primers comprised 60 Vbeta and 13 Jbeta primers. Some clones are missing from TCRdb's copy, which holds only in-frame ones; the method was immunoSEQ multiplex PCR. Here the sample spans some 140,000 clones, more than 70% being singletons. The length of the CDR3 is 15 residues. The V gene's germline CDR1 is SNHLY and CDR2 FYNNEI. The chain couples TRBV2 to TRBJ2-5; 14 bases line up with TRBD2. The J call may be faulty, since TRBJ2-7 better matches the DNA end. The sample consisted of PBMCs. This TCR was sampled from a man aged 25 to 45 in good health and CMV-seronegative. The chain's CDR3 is CASSPTSGRAYEQYF. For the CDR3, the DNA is TGTGCCAGCAGTCCGACTAGCGGGAGGGCCTACGAGCAGTACTTC.